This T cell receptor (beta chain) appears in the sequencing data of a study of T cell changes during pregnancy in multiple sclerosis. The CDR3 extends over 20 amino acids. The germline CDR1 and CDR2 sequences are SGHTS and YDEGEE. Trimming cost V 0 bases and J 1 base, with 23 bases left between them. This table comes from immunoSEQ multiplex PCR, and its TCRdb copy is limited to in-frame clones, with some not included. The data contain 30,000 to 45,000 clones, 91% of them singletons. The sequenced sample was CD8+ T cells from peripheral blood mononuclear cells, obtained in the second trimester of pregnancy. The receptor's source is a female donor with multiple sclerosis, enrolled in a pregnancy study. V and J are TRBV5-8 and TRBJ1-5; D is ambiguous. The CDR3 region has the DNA TGTGCCAGCAGCTTGGCCCGCCAGGAGGCCGAATATTTAAGCAATCAGCCCCAGCATTTT. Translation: CASSLARQEAEYLSNQPQHF.